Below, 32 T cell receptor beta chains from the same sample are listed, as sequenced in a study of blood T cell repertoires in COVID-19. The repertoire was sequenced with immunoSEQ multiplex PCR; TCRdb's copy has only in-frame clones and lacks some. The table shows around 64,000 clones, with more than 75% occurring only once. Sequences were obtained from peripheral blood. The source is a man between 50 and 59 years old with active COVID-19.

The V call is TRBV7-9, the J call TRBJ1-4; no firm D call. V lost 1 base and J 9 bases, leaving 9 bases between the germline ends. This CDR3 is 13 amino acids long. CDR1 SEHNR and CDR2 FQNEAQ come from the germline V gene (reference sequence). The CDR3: CASSLEQSQKLFF. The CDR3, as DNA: TGTGCCAGCAGCTTAGAACAGTCCCAAAAACTGTTTTTT.

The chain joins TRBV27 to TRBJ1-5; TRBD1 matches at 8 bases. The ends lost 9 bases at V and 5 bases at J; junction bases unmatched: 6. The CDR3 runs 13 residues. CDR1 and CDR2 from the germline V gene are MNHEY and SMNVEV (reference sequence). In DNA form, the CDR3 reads TGTGCCAGGGCCGACAGGGGTGATCAGCCCCAGCATTTT. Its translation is CARADRGDQPQHF.

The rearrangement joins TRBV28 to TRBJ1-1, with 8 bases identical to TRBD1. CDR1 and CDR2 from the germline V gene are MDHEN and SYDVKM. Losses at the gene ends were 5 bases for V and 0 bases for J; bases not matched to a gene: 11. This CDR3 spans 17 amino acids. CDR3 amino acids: CASSPMAGGLLNTEAFF. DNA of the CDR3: TGTGCCAGCAGTCCGATGGCAGGGGGCTTATTGAACACTGAAGCTTTCTTT.

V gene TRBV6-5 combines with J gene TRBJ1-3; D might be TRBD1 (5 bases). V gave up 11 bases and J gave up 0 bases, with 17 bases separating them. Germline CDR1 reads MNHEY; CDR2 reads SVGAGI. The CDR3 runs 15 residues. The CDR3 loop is CALGGEPSSGNTIYF. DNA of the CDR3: TGTGCCTTGGGAGGGGAACCAAGCTCTGGAAACACCATATATTTT.

CDR3 nucleotides: TGTGCCACCAGCGATGGGACAGGAGACACAGATACGCAGTATTTT. As protein: CATSDGTGDTDTQYF. This chain connects TRBV24-1 to TRBJ2-3, with 8 bases matching TRBD1. The germline gives CDR1 KGHDR, CDR2 SFDVKD. This CDR3 is built from 15 residues. With V trimmed by 7 bases and J by 2 bases, 7 bases remained unmatched.

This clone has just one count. As DNA, the CDR3 is TGTGCCAGCGTAACCGGGACGGGGGCCTACAATGAGCAGTTCTTC. Its protein is CASVTGTGAYNEQFF. The chain uses TRBV27 and TRBJ2-1; D is possibly TRBD2 (6 bases). The CDR3 is made up of 15 amino acids. Trimming took 8 bases from V and 2 from J, leaving 16 bases between them. CDR1 and CDR2 from the germline V gene are MNHEY and SMNVEV (reference sequence).

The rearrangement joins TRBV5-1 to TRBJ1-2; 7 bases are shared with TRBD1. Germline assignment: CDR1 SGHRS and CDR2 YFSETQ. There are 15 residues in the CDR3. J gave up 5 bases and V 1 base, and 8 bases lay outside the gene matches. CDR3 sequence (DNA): TGCGCCAGCAGCTTGTTACAGGGGTCAGGATATGGCTACACCTTC. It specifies CASSLLQGSGYGYTF.

For the CDR3, the DNA is TGCGCCAGCAGCACAAGACAGGGTGCTGGCACTGAAGCTTTCTTT. Amino acids: CASSTRQGAGTEAFF. This chain joins TRBV5-1 and TRBJ1-1; 7 bases map to TRBD1. CDR1 is SGHRS and CDR2 is YFSETQ in the germline V gene. The CDR3 sequence is 15 residues long. V was pared by 4 bases and J by 4 bases, with 10 bases of the junction left unmatched.

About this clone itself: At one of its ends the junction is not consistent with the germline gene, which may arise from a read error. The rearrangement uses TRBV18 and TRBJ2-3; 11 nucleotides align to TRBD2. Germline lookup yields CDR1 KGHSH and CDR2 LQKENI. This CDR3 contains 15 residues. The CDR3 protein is CASSPLAGGTDTQYF. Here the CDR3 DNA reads TGTGCCAGCTCTCCACTAGCGGGAGGCACAGATACGCAGTATTTT.

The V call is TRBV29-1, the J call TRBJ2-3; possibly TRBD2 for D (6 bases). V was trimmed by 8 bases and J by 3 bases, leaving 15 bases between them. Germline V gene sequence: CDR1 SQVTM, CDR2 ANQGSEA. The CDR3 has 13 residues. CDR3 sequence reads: CSSLGAGTDTQYF. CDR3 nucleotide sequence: TGCAGCTCCTTAGGGGCGGGGACAGATACGCAGTATTTT.

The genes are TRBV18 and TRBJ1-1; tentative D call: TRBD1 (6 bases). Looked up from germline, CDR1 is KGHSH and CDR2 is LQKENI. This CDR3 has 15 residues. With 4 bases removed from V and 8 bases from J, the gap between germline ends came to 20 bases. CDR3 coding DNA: TGTGCCAGCTCACGAATCGTAACAGGGTTCTCAGAAGCTTTCTTT. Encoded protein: CASSRIVTGFSEAFF.

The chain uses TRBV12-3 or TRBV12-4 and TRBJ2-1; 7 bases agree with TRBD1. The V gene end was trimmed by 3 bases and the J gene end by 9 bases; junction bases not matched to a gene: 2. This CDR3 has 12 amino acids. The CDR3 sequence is CASSFSGGEQFF. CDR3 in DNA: TGTGCCAGCAGTTTTTCAGGGGGTGAGCAGTTCTTC.

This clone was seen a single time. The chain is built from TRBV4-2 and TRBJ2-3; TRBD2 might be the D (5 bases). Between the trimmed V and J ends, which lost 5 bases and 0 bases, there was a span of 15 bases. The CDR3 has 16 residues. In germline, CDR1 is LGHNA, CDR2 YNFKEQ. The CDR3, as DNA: TGTGCCAGCAGCTCAAGGCGGGTTTTCAGCACAGATACGCAGTATTTT. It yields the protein CASSSRRVFSTDTQYF.

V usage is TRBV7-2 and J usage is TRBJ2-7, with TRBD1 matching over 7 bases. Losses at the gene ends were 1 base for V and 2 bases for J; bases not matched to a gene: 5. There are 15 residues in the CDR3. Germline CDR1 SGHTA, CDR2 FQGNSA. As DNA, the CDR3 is TGTGCCAGCAGCTTAGTTGGGACAGAGACCTACGAGCAGTACTTC. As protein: CASSLVGTETYEQYF.

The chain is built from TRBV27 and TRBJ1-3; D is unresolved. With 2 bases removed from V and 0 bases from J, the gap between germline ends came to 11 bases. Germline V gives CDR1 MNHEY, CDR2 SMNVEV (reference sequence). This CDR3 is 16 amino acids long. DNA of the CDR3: TGTGCCAGCAGTTTACTAAGCGACCCCTCTGGAAACACCATATATTTT. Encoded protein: CASSLLSDPSGNTIYF.

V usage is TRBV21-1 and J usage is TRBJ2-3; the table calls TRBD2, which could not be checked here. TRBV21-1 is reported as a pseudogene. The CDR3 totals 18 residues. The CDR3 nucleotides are TGTGCCAGCAGCAAACGCCCGTTGGCTAGCTCGCTCACAGATACGCAGTATTTT. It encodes CASSKRPLASSLTDTQYF.

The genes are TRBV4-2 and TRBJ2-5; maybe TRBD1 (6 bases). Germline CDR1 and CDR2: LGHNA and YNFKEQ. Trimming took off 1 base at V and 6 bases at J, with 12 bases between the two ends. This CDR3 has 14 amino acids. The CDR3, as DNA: TGTGCCAGCAGCCAAGGAACAGGGCTACAGACCCAGTACTTC. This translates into CASSQGTGLQTQYF.

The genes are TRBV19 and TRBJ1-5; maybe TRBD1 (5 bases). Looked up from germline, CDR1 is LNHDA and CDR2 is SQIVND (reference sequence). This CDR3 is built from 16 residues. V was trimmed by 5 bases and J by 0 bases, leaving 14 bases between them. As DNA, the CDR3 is TGTGCCAGTAGTTCACGACAGCTCTATAGCAATCAGCCCCAGCATTTT. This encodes CASSSRQLYSNQPQHF.

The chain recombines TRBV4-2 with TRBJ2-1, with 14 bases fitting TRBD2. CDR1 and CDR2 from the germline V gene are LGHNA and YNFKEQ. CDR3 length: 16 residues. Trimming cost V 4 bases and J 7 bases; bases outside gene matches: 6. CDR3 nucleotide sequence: TGTGCCAGCAGCCCAGAGGGGACTAGCGGGAGTAATGAGCAGTTCTTC. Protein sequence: CASSPEGTSGSNEQFF.

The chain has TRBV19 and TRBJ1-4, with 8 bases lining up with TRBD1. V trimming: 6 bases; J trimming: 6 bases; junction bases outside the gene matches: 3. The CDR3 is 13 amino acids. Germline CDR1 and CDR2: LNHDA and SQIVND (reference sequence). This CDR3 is CASSGDRHEKLFF. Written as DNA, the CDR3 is TGTGCCAGTAGCGGGGACAGGCATGAAAAACTGTTTTTT.

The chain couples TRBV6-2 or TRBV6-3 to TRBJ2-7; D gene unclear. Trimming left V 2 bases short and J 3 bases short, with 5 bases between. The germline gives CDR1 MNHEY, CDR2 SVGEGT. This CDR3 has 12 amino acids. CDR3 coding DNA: TGTGCCAGCAGTTACACTGTCTACGAGCAGTACTTC. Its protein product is CASSYTVYEQYF.

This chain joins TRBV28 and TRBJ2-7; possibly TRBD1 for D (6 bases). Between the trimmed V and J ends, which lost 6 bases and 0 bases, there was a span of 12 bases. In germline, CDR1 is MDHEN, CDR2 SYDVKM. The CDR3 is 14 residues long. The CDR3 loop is CASSRLGGSYEQYF. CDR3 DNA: TGTGCCAGCAGCCGCCTAGGGGGCTCCTACGAGCAGTACTTC.

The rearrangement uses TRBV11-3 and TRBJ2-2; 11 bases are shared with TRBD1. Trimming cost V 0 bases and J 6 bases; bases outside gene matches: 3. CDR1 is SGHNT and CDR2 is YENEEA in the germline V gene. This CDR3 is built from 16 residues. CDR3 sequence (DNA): TGTGCCAGCAGCTTAGAGGGACAGGGGGTCTCCGGGGAGCTGTTTTTT. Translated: CASSLEGQGVSGELFF.

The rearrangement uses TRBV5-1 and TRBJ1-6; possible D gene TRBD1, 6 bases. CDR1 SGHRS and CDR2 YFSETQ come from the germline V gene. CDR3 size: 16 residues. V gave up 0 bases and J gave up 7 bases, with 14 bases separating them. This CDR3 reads CASSLGQRGPNSPLHF. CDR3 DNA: TGCGCCAGCAGCTTGGGGCAGCGGGGGCCCAATTCACCCCTCCACTTT.

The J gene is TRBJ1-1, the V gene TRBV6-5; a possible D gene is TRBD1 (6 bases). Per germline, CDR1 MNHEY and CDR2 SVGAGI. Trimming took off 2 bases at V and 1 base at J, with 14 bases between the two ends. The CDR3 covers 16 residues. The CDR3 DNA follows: TGTGCCAGCAGTTACGGATATGGGACAACGAACACTGAAGCTTTCTTT. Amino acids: CASSYGYGTTNTEAFF.

The CDR3 DNA sequence: TGTGCCACCAGCAGAGGCGGGACAGGGGTTGGAGAGACCCAGTACTTC. Its translation is CATSRGGTGVGETQYF. This chain joins TRBV15 and TRBJ2-5; 10 nucleotides agree with TRBD1. Germline V CDR1 and CDR2: LNHNV, YYDKDF (reference sequence). The CDR3 runs to 16 residues. The trim removed 1 base at V and 4 bases at J, leaving 6 bases unmatched.

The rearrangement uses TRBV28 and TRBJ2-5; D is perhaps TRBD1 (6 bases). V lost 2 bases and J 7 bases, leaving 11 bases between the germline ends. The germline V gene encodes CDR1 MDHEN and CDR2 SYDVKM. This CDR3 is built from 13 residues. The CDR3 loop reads CASSLGGRGTQYF. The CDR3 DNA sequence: TGTGCCAGCAGTTTAGGGGGCCGAGGGACCCAGTACTTC.

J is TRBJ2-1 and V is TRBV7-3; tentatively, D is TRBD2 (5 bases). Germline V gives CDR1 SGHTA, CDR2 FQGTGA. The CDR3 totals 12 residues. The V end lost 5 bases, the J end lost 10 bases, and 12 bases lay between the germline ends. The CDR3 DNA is TGTGCCAGCAGCCACCCCGGGGAGGAGCAGTTCTTC. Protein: CASSHPGEEQFF.

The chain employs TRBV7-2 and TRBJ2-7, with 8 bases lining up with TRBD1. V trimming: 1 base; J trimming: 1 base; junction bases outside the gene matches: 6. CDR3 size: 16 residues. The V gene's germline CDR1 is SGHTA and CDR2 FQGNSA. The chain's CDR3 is CASSLEGQEFSYEQYF. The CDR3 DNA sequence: TGTGCCAGCAGCTTAGAGGGACAGGAGTTTTCCTACGAGCAGTACTTC.

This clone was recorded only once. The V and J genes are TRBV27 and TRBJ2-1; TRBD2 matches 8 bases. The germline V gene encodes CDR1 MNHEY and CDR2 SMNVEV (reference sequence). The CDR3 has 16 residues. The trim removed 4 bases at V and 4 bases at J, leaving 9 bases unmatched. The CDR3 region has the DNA TGTGCCAGCAGTTCCCCCGGGACTAGTTCTTACAATGAGCAGTTCTTC. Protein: CASSSPGTSSYNEQFF.

The CDR3 coding sequence is TGCGCCAGCAGCCAAGACGGGACAGTTTATAATTCACCCCTCCACTTT. Protein product: CASSQDGTVYNSPLHF. The V and J genes are TRBV4-3 and TRBJ1-6, with TRBD1 matching over 7 bases. This CDR3 contains 16 residues. Germline CDR1 reads LGHNA; CDR2 reads YSLEER. V dropped 0 bases and J dropped 4; count of bases not matched to a gene: 3.

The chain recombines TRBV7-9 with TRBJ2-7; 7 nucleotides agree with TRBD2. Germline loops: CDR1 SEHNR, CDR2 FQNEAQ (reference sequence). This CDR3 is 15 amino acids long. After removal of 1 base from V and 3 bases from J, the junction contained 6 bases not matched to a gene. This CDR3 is CASSLDPGGFYEQYF. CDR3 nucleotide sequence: TGTGCCAGCAGCTTAGACCCCGGGGGGTTCTACGAGCAGTACTTC.